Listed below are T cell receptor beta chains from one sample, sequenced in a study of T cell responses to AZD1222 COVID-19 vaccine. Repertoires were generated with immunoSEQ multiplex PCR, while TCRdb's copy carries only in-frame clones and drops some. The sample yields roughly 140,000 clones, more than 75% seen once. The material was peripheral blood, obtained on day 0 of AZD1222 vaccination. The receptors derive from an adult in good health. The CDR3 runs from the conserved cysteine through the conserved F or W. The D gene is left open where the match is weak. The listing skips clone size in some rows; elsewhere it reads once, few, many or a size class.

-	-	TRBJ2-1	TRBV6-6	CASSKGGNEQFF	TGTGCCAGCAGCAAGGGGGGGAATGAGCAGTTCTTC
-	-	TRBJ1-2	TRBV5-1	CASSPGEGLYGYTF	TGCGCCAGCTCTCCAGGCGAGGGGTTGTATGGCTACACCTTC
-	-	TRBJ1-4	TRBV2	CASSEEEGNGEKLFF	TGTGCCAGCAGTGAAGAAGAGGGAAACGGTGAAAAACTGTTTTTT
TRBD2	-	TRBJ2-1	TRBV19	CASRSASGLHNEQFF	TGTGCCAGTAGATCCGCTAGCGGGCTCCACAATGAGCAGTTCTTC
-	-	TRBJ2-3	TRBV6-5	CASTSVRGSDTQYF	TGTGCCAGCACCTCCGTTAGGGGATCAGATACGCAGTATTTT
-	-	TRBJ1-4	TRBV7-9	CASSLAWGTNEKLFF	TGTGCCAGCAGCTTAGCCTGGGGAACTAATGAAAAACTGTTTTTT
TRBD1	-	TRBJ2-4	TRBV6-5	CASTGLTGVEDIQYF	TGTGCCAGCACCGGACTCACAGGGGTGGAGGACATTCAGTACTTC
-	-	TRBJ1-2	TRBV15	CATSRDLGDGYTF	TGTGCCACCAGCAGAGATCTCGGGGATGGCTACACCTTC
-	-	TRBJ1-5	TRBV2	CASSVTRVRQPQHF	TGTGCCAGCAGTGTCACGAGGGTTCGGCAGCCCCAGCATTTT
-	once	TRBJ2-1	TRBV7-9	CASSPTPGSLANEQFF	TGTGCCAGCAGCCCGACACCGGGTTCCCTCGCCAATGAGCAGTTCTTC
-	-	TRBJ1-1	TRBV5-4	CASSPLPGNTEAFF	TGTGCCAGCAGCCCACTCCCCGGGAACACTGAAGCTTTCTTT
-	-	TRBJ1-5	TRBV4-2	CASSQEVGPQHF	TGTGCCAGCAGCCAAGAGGTCGGGCCCCAGCATTTT
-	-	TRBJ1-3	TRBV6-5	CASRRTDTGNTIYF	TGTGCCAGCAGAAGGACAGACACTGGAAACACCATATATTTT
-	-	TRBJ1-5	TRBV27	CASSFGLNQPQHF	TGTGCCAGCAGTTTCGGGCTGAATCAGCCCCAGCATTTT
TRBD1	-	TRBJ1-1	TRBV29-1	CSVGTGSTEAFF	TGCAGCGTTGGGACAGGGAGCACTGAAGCTTTCTTT
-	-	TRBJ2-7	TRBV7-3	CASPTYPTLYEQYF	TGTGCCAGCCCCACTTATCCGACCCTATACGAGCAGTACTTC
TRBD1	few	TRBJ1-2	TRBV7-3	CASSTGGDYGYTF	TGTGCCAGTTCTACAGGGGGCGACTATGGCTACACCTTC
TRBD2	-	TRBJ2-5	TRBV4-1	CASSQSTEGLAGGKTQYF	TGCGCCAGCAGCCAGTCGACTGAGGGACTAGCGGGGGGGAAGACCCAGTACTTC
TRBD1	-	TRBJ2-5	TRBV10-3	CAISESGTAQETQYF	TGTGCCATCAGTGAGTCCGGGACAGCACAAGAGACCCAGTACTTC
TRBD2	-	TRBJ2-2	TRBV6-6	CASSRLTSGGLNTGELFF	TGTGCCAGCAGTCGCCTGACTAGCGGGGGCCTGAACACCGGGGAGCTGTTTTTT
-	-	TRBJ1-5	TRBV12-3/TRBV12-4	CASRLGVAQPQHF	TGTGCCAGCAGATTAGGGGTAGCTCAGCCCCAGCATTTT
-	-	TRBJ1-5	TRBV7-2	CASSPTGGSGQPQHF	TGTGCCAGCAGCCCAACCGGGGGAAGCGGTCAGCCCCAGCATTTT
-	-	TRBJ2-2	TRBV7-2	CASSLPKNTGELFF	TGTGCCAGCAGCTTACCCAAGAACACCGGGGAGCTGTTTTTT
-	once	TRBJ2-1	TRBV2	CASSVLATRNEQFF	TGTGCCAGCAGTGTTCTAGCGACTCGCAATGAGCAGTTCTTC
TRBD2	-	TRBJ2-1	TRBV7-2	CASSWDGLAGGPLYNEQFF	TGTGCCAGCAGCTGGGACGGACTAGCGGGGGGGCCCCTGTACAATGAGCAGTTCTTC
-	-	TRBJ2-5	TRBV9	CASSRDGRLQETQYF	TGTGCCAGCAGCCGGGACGGCCGTCTCCAAGAGACCCAGTACTTC
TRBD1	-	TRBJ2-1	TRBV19	CASRDRAYNEQFF	TGTGCCAGTCGGGACAGAGCCTACAATGAGCAGTTCTTC
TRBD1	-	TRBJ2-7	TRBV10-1	CASSPGTGSGEQYF	TGCGCCAGCAGCCCCGGGACAGGGTCCGGCGAGCAGTACTTC
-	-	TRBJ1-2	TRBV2	CASSERARNYGYTF	TGTGCCAGCAGTGAACGGGCCAGAAACTATGGCTACACCTTC
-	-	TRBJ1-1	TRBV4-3	CASSQEVRTLIAFF	TGCGCCAGCAGCCAAGAAGTACGTACCCTCATAGCTTTCTTT
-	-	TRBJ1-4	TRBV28	CASSLREKLFF	TGTGCCAGCAGTTTACGTGAAAAACTGTTTTTT
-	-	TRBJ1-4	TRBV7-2	CASSFRQGSNEKLFF	TGTGCCAGCAGCTTCCGCCAGGGGTCTAATGAAAAACTGTTTTTT
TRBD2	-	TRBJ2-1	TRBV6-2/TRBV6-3	CASSYPLLAGGGWGEQFF	TGTGCCAGCAGTTACCCCCTACTAGCGGGAGGAGGATGGGGTGAGCAGTTCTTC
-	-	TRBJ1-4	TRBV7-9	CASSLRGVNEKLFF	TGTGCCAGCAGCTTACGAGGGGTTAATGAAAAACTGTTTTTT
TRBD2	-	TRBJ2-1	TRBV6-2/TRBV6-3	CASSRAGDRHGQFF	TGTGCCAGCAGCCGAGCGGGAGATCGACACGGGCAGTTCTTC
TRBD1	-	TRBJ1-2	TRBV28	CASSLLGQDIRAGYTF	TGTGCCAGCAGTTTACTGGGACAGGACATTCGTGCTGGCTACACCTTC